What follows describes a single T cell receptor beta chain. The data stem from a study of blood T cell repertoires in COVID-19. After removal of 3 bases from V and 6 bases from J, the junction contained 4 bases not matched to a gene. The CDR3 covers 13 residues. The germline gives CDR1 SGDLS, CDR2 YYNGEE. Per the authors' pipeline: Using reference gene primer amplification, nucleated cell counts were estimated. The table came from immunoSEQ multiplex PCR; TCRdb's copy has only in-frame clones and leaves some out. The DNA gave D and trimming, while V, J and clone size come from that table. The sample has some 270,000 clones, 65% to 85% seen once. Grouping used clinical history reported by participants in a survey and questionnaire. Each recovered donor of Cohort 3 presented with two negative PCRs, clearance, or symptom resolution.

The sequenced sample was PBMCs or T cells enriched from blood (not recorded which). The receptor was isolated from a man aged 50-59 years who had recovered from COVID-19. The rearrangement links TRBV9 to TRBJ1-2, with 8 bases identical to TRBD1. CDR3 region: CASSGRQGNGYTF. The DNA for the CDR3 is TGTGCCAGCAGCGGCCGACAGGGGAATGGCTACACCTTC.